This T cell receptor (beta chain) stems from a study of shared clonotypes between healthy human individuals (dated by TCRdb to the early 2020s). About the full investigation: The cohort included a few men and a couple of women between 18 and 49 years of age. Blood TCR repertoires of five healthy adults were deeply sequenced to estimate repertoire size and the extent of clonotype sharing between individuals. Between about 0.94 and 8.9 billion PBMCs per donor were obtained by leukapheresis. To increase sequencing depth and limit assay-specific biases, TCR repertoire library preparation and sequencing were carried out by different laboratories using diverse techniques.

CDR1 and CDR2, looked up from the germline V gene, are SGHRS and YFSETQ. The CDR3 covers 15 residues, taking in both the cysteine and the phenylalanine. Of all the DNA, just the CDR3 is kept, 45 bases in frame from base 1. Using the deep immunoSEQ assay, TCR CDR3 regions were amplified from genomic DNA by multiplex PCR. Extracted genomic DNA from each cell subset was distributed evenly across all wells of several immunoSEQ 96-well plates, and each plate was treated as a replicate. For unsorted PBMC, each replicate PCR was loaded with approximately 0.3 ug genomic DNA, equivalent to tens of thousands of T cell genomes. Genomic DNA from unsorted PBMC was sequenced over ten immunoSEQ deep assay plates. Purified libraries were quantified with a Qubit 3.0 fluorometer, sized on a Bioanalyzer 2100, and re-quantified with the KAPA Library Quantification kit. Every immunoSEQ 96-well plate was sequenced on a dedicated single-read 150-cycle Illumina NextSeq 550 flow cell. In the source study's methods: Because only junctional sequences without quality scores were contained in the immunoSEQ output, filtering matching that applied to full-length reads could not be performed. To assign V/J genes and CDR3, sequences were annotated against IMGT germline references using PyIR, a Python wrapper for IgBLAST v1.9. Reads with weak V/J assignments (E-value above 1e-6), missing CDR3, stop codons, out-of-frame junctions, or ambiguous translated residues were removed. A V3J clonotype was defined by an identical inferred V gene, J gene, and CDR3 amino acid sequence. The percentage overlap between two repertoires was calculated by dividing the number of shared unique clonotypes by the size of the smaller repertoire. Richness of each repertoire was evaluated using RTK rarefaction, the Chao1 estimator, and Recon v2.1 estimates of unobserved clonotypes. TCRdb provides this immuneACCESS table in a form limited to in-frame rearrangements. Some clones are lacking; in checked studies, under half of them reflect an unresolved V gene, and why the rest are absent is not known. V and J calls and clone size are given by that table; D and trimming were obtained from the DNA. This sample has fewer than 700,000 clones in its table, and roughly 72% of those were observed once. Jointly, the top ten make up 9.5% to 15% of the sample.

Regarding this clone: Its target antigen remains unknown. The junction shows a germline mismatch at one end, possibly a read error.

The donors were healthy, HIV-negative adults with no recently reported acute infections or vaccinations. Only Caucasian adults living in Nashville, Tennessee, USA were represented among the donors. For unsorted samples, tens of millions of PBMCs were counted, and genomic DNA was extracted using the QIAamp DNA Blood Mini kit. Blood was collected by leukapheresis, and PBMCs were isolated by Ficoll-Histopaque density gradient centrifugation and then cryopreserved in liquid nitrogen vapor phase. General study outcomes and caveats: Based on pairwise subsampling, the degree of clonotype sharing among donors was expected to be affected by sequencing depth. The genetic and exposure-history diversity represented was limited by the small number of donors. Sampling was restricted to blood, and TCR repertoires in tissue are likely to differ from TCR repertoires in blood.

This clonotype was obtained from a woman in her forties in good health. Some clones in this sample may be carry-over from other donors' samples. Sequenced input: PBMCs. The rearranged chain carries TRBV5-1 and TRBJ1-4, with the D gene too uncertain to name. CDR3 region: CASSLQDRTNEKLVF. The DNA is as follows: TGCGCCAGCAGCTTGCAGGACCGCACTAATGAAAAACTGGTTTTT. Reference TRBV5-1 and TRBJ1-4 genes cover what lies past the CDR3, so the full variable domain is KAGVTQTPRYLIKTRGQQVTLSCSPISGHRSVSWYQQTPGQGLQFLFEYFSETQRNKGNFPGRFSGRQFSNSRSEMNVSTLELGDSALYLCASSLQDRTNEKLVFGSGTQLSVL.